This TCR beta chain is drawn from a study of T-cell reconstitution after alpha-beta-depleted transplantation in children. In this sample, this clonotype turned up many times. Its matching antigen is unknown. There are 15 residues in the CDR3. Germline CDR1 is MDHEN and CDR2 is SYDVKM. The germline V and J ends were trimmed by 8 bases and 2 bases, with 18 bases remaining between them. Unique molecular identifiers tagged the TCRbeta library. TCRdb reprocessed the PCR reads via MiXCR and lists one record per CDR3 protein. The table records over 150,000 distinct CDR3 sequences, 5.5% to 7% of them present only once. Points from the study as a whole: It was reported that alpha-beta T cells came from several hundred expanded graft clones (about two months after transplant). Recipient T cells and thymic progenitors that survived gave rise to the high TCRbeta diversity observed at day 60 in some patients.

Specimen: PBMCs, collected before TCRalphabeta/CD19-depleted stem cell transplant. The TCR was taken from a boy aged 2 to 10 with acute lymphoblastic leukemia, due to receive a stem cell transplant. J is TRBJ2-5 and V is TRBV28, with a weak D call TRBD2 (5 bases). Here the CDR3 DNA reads TGTGCCAGCCGGTGGACGGGTGGAGGACAAGAGACCCAGTACTTC. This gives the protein CASRWTGGGQETQYF.